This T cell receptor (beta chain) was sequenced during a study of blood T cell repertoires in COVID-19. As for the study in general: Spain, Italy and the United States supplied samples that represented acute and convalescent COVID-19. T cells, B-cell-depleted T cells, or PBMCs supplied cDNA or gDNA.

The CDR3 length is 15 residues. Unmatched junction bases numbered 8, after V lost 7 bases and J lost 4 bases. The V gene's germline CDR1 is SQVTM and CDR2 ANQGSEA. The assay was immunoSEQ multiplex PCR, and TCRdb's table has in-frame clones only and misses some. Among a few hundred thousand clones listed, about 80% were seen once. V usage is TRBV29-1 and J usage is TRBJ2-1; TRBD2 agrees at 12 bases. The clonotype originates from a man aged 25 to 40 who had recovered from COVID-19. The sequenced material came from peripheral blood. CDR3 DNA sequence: TGCAGCGGAACCCTACTAGCGGGGGGATACAATGAGCAGTTCTTC. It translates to CSGTLLAGGYNEQFF.